Each of the 7 T cell receptor beta chains below was sequenced from the same sample in a study of spatial heterogeneity in lung cancer. Time point defined: sample taken at primary tumor resection. The sequenced material consisted of unsorted whole RNA from tumor, nontumor lung or frozen PBMC. TCRdb re-derived calls from the 5' RACE reads in MiXCR, one entry per CDR3 protein. This sample has about 22,000 distinct CDR3 sequences, with approximately 4.4% found just once. The sequencing used PBMCs, collected at surgery. Receptors were obtained from a male donor with early-stage non-small cell lung cancer.

In its sample, this clonotype was seen many times. The chain recombines TRBV20-1 with TRBJ2-3, with TRBD2 matching 10 bases. The junction had 11 bases not matched to a gene; V was cut back by 6 bases and J by 2 bases. The CDR3 has 16 amino acids. Germline V gene sequence: CDR1 DFQATT, CDR2 SNEGSKA (reference sequence). CDR3: CSAQRAGGPNTDTQYF. CDR3 bases: TGCAGTGCGCAAAGAGCGGGGGGGCCCAACACAGATACGCAGTATTTT.

Ten or more counts support this clonotype. This chain joins TRBV11-2 and TRBJ2-7; 7 bases line up with TRBD2. The CDR3 extends over 15 amino acids. V shed 1 base and J 3 bases; nucleotides not matched to a gene: 6. Germline lookup yields CDR1 SGHAT and CDR2 FQNNGV. CDR3 in DNA: TGTGCCAGCAGCTTAGCGGGAGGAACGGGCTACGAGCAGTACTTC. This gives the protein CASSLAGGTGYEQYF.

This clonotype was observed at least ten times. The chain has TRBV3-1 and TRBJ1-1; a weak D match, TRBD1 (5 bases). Trimming pared 7 bases from V and 4 bases from J, leaving 19 bases between. The CDR3 is 15 amino acids. Per germline, CDR1 LGHDT and CDR2 YNNKEL (reference sequence). The chain's CDR3 is CASIMGDRAGTEAFF. The CDR3 region has the DNA TGTGCCAGCATCATGGGGGATAGGGCAGGCACTGAAGCTTTCTTT.

This clonotype was counted between two and nine times. This sequence joins TRBV3-1 and TRBJ2-5; no clear D gene. V lost 1 base and J lost 5, with 14 bases in between. The germline V gene encodes CDR1 LGHDT and CDR2 YNNKEL (reference sequence). The CDR3 is 15 residues long. This chain's CDR3 is CASSQAVSPQETQYF. CDR3 nucleotides: TGTGCCAGCAGCCAAGCTGTGAGTCCCCAGGAGACCCAGTACTTC.

This clonotype is medium-sized by share. The V and J genes are TRBV7-6 and TRBJ2-6; no definite D call. This CDR3 contains 14 residues. Germline CDR1 reads SGHVS; CDR2 reads FNYEAQ. Trimming removed 1 base at V and 4 bases at J, with 5 bases between. In DNA form, the CDR3 reads TGTGCCAGCAGCTTAGTATTCGGGGCCAACGTCCTGACTTTC. Translating gives CASSLVFGANVLTF.

Details on this clonotype: Just one base apart from a much larger clone, this may be a read error. The chain employs TRBV19 and TRBJ1-4, with TRBD1 matching 8 bases. This CDR3 is built from 15 residues. CDR1 and CDR2 (germline): LNHDA, SQIVND (reference sequence). CDR3 DNA: TGTGCCAGTAGCCCGCAGGGGGCAATCAATGAAAATCTGTTTTTT. Its translation is CASSPQGAINENLFF.

This clonotype was observed at least ten times. J is TRBJ1-1 and V is TRBV7-6; D is uncertain. The CDR3 spans 13 residues. Germline V CDR1 and CDR2: SGHVS, FNYEAQ. Trimming removed 1 base from V and 0 bases from J, with 3 bases in between. CDR3 nucleotides: TGTGCCAGCAGCTTAGGGATGAACACTGAAGCTTTCTTT. Residues: CASSLGMNTEAFF.